This T cell receptor beta chain originates from a study of blood T cells in healthy people across ages. Overall study findings and caveats: Naive CD4+ cells and diversity were both higher in long-lived donors than in aged donors.

Note on this clonotype: The antigen is unknown. A junction boundary mismatches the germline segment, possibly from a read error.

Combining a sample-barcoded 5' primer with a J-beta primer mix, a second PCR ran for roughly 7 to 12 cycles. Tags on each cDNA molecule came from a template-switch adaptor with 12 random nucleotides. TCRdb redid the calling of the 5' RACE reads with MiXCR, one entry per CDR3 protein. The sample records 1.5 million to 2 million distinct CDR3 sequences, 28% being singletons. The CDR3 length is 15 residues. Donation came from healthy Caucasian individuals in Russia who were aged roughly 6 to 95. Samples had at least 6.5 million PBMCs isolated from them. The TCR comes from a woman under 40 in good health. This chain links TRBV12-3 or TRBV12-4 with TRBJ1-5, with D possibly matching TRBD1 (5 bases). Sequencing was carried out using blood. The CDR3 DNA is TGTGCCAGCAGTTTGGGACCAGGGTCCAATCAGCCCCATCATTTT. It translates to CASSLGPGSNQPHHF.